Each of the 18 T cell receptor beta chains below was sequenced from the same sample in a study of shared clonotypes between healthy human individuals. The assay was immunoSEQ multiplex PCR, and TCRdb's table has in-frame clones only and misses some. The sample lists some 2 million clones; 95% were seen once. The source material was naive CD4+ T cells sorted from blood. Subset denoted: CD45RA+ positively selected. All receptors derive from a man aged 18 to 29 in good health.

The V call is TRBV10-3, the J call TRBJ2-3; TRBD1 matches at 8 bases. The V gene end was trimmed by 5 bases and the J gene end by 4 bases; junction bases not matched to a gene: 5. Germline V lookup: CDR1 ENHRY, CDR2 SYGVKD. The CDR3 length is 14 residues. The CDR3 is CAISSQGASDTQYF. DNA of the CDR3: TGTGCCATCAGTAGCCAGGGGGCCTCAGATACGCAGTATTTT.

This chain connects TRBV2 to TRBJ1-5; 7 bases map to TRBD1. The CDR3 sequence is 15 residues long. V lost 6 bases, J lost 3 bases, and 8 bases stayed unmatched. Germline lookup yields CDR1 SNHLY and CDR2 FYNNEI. The CDR3 DNA reads TGTGCCAGCAGCGGCACAGGGGCGCCCAATCAGCCCCAGCATTTT. Protein: CASSGTGAPNQPQHF. Combining the CDR3 with reference TRBV2 and TRBJ1-5 gives the whole variable domain EPEVTQTPSHQVTQMGQEVILRCVPISNHLYFYWYRQILGQKVEFLVSFYNNEISEKSEIFDDQFSVERPDGSNFTLKIRSTKLEDSAMYFCASSGTGAPNQPQHFGDGTRLSIL.

The rearrangement uses TRBV7-2 and TRBJ1-4; 7 bases are a match to TRBD1. This CDR3 contains 14 residues. CDR1 and CDR2 from the germline V gene are SGHTA and FQGNSA. Trimming at V came to 2 bases and at J to 5 bases, leaving 2 bases not matched to a gene. CDR3 sequence reads: CASSLRGGNEKLFF. The CDR3 nucleotides read TGTGCCAGCAGCTTAAGAGGGGGCAATGAAAAACTGTTTTTT.

V is TRBV25-1 and J is TRBJ2-7; TRBD2 matches 7 bases. With 4 bases clipped from V and 6 bases from J, the junction kept 12 bases outside the gene matches. The CDR3 loop spans 15 amino acids. Germline V gives CDR1 MGHDK, CDR2 SYGVNS. The CDR3 protein is CASSGLWGGPSEQYF. The CDR3 DNA reads TGTGCCAGCAGTGGCCTTTGGGGGGGACCTTCCGAGCAGTACTTC.

V usage is TRBV5-4 and J usage is TRBJ2-3; 10 nucleotides match TRBD1. Per germline, CDR1 SGHNT and CDR2 YYREEE (reference sequence). V gave up 4 bases and J gave up 5 bases; unmatched junction bases: 7. The CDR3 extends over 15 amino acids. The CDR3 DNA is TGTGCCAGCAGCGATAGGGACAGGGGAAGAGATACGCAGTATTTT. Translating it yields CASSDRDRGRDTQYF.

V and J are TRBV19 and TRBJ2-7; 7 nucleotides agree with TRBD2. This CDR3 has 16 amino acids. CDR1 is LNHDA and CDR2 is SQIVND in the germline V gene (reference sequence). With 4 bases clipped from V and 3 bases from J, the junction kept 12 bases outside the gene matches. The DNA of the CDR3 is TGTGCCAGTAGTACCACTAGGGGCGGGGGAGACTACGAGCAGTACTTC. This gives the protein CASSTTRGGGDYEQYF.

V and J are TRBV18 and TRBJ2-3, with D perhaps TRBD1 (6 bases). Germline CDR1 and CDR2: KGHSH and LQKENI. The V gene lost 8 bases and the J gene lost 1 base, with 16 bases spanning the gap. This CDR3 spans 15 amino acids. This CDR3 reads CASTLLQGGTDTQYF. In nucleotides, the CDR3 is TGTGCCAGCACCCTACTACAGGGTGGCACAGATACGCAGTATTTT.

The CDR3 nucleotides are TGCGCCAGCAGCGTCCCCTCCCTGTCGAAGTACTTC. It specifies CASSVPSLSKYF. This chain joins TRBV10-2 and TRBJ2-7; no clear D gene. V was cut by 6 bases and J by 11 bases, with 17 bases left in between. The germline V gene encodes CDR1 WSHSY and CDR2 SAAADI. The CDR3 sequence is 12 residues long.

The chain links TRBV11-2 to TRBJ1-6; 8 bases line up with TRBD1. The CDR3 contains 13 residues. The trim removed 5 bases at V and 10 bases at J, leaving 4 bases unmatched. Germline V gene lookup returns CDR1 SGHAT and CDR2 FQNNGV. The CDR3 loop reads CASSGQGNSPLHF. Here the CDR3 DNA reads TGTGCCAGCAGCGGACAGGGCAACTCACCCCTCCACTTT. The whole variable domain, remainder taken from reference TRBV11-2 and TRBJ1-6, is EAGVAQSPRYKIIEKRQSVAFWCNPISGHATLYWYQQILGQGPKLLIQFQNNGVVDDSQLPKDRFSAERLKGVDSTLKIQPAKLEDSAVYLCASSGQGNSPLHFGNGTRLTVT.

CDR3 DNA: TGTGCCCGAACCAGTGGGTCCTACAATGAGCAGTTCTTC. It yields the protein CARTSGSYNEQFF. The rearrangement uses TRBV30 and TRBJ2-1; the D is unclear. Germline CDR1 reads GTSNPN; CDR2 reads SVGIG (reference sequence). V dropped 8 bases and J dropped 1 base, with 12 bases sitting between them. The CDR3 loop spans 13 amino acids.

The chain links TRBV6-5 to TRBJ1-1, with D possibly matching TRBD1 (5 bases). The germline CDR1 and CDR2 sequences are MNHEY and SVGAGI. This CDR3 is 15 amino acids long. Trimming removed 1 base at V and 6 bases at J, with 15 bases between. The CDR3 here is CASSYFKTGQPEAFF. In DNA, the CDR3 is TGTGCCAGCAGTTACTTCAAGACGGGGCAGCCTGAAGCTTTCTTT.

The gene calls are TRBV5-6 and TRBJ2-2, with TRBD1 identical over 7 bases. The length of the CDR3 is 17 residues. Per germline, CDR1 SGHDT and CDR2 YYEEEE. The junction had 8 bases not matched to a gene; V was cut back by 3 bases and J by 0 bases. CDR3 bases: TGTGCCAGCAGCTCTATAATCGACAGGGCGAACACCGGGGAGCTGTTTTTT. This codes for CASSSIIDRANTGELFF.

The chain carries TRBV18 and TRBJ1-2; D gene uncertain. Trimming pared 2 bases from V and 7 bases from J, leaving 14 bases between. The CDR3 is made up of 14 amino acids. Germline values: CDR1 KGHSH, CDR2 LQKENI. CDR3 DNA sequence: TGTGCCAGCTCACCAGTTTTCGGGAAGGTTGGCTACACCTTC. It is translated as CASSPVFGKVGYTF. Supplemented by reference TRBV18 and TRBJ1-2, the full variable domain reads NAGVMQNPRHLVRRRGQEARLRCSPMKGHSHVYWYRQLPEEGLKFMVYLQKENIIDESGMPKERFSAEFPKEGPSILRIQQVVRGDSAAYFCASSPVFGKVGYTFGSGTRLTVV.

The V and J genes are TRBV18 and TRBJ2-7; 7 bases are shared with TRBD2. This CDR3 spans 15 amino acids. With 4 bases clipped from V and 6 bases from J, the junction kept 12 bases outside the gene matches. Germline CDR1 reads KGHSH; CDR2 reads LQKENI. The CDR3 spells CASSHPALGGFEQYF. Here the CDR3 DNA reads TGTGCCAGCTCACACCCCGCACTGGGGGGGTTCGAGCAGTACTTC.

The table lists this clone with a count of one. The rearrangement links TRBV7-2 to TRBJ2-2; 10 positions agree with TRBD1. V shed 5 bases and J 4 bases; nucleotides not matched to a gene: 7. The CDR3 is made up of 16 amino acids. Germline V gene sequence: CDR1 SGHTA, CDR2 FQGNSA. The chain's CDR3 is CASSLMGQGITGELFF. CDR3 nucleotides: TGTGCCAGCAGCCTTATGGGACAGGGGATCACCGGGGAGCTGTTTTTT.

V gene TRBV6-1 combines with J gene TRBJ2-7, with 7 bases lining up with TRBD1. Per the germline V gene, CDR1 is MNHNS and CDR2 is SASEGT. This CDR3 is 13 amino acids long. The V and J ends lost 6 bases and 2 bases, in that order; junction bases with no gene match: 4. CDR3 nucleotide sequence: TGTGCCAGCAGCCGGGACAGTACCTACGAGCAGTACTTC. This sequence encodes CASSRDSTYEQYF.

As regards this clone: The same CDR3 also results from other DNA sequences found in this sample. CDR3 DNA: TGTGCCAGCAGCCGCGGACAGGGGGAACTCTATGGCTACACCTTC. This sequence encodes CASSRGQGELYGYTF. This rearrangement joins TRBV7-9 to TRBJ1-2; 10 positions agree with TRBD1. The CDR3 consists of 15 residues. V trimming: 5 bases; J trimming: 4 bases; junction bases outside the gene matches: 7. CDR1 and CDR2 (germline): SEHNR, FQNEAQ (reference sequence).

V gene TRBV27 combines with J gene TRBJ2-4; perhaps TRBD2 as D (6 bases). Germline V gene sequence: CDR1 MNHEY, CDR2 SMNVEV (reference sequence). The CDR3 has 18 amino acids. Trimming took 0 bases from V and 0 from J, leaving 15 bases between them. The CDR3: CASSLSQDYALAKNIQYF. CDR3 DNA sequence: TGTGCCAGCAGTTTATCACAGGACTACGCACTAGCCAAAAACATTCAGTACTTC.